A single sample gave rise to the 3 T cell receptor beta chains below, sequenced in a study of metastatic and nonmetastatic thyroid tumors. All patients were untreated before thyroid surgery. TCRdb re-called clones via MiXCR from the PCR reads. This sample carries tens of thousands of clones, roughly 25% of them seen once, and the ten largest clones take 9.2%. The sequenced sample consisted of blood. These receptors were taken from a female donor with papillary thyroid cancer or a benign thyroid nodule (not recorded which). Some clones in this sample may be carry-over from other donors' samples.

The genes are TRBV11-2 and TRBJ2-7, with D perhaps TRBD2 (6 bases). The CDR3 length is 14 residues. CDR1 is SGHAT and CDR2 is FQNNGV in the germline V gene. With 5 bases removed from V and 7 bases from J, the gap between germline ends came to 18 bases. CDR3 in amino acids: CASSRERRVGEQYF. CDR3 DNA: TGTGCCAGCAGCCGGGAGAGAAGGGTTGGAGAGCAGTACTTC.

The genes are TRBV20-1 and TRBJ2-2, with 12 bases fitting TRBD1. The CDR3 length is 15 residues. The germline V gene has CDR1 DFQATT and CDR2 SNEGSKA (reference sequence). J lost 3 bases, V lost 6 bases, and 5 bases had no gene match. CDR3 loop: CSAPGQGADTGELFF. CDR3 DNA: TGCAGTGCCCCGGGACAGGGGGCGGACACCGGGGAGCTGTTTTTT.

In its sample, this clone was seen a few times. One end of the junction is discordant with germline, which a read error may explain. The chain recombines TRBV19 with TRBJ1-5; possibly TRBD1 for D (5 bases). Germline loops: CDR1 LNHDA, CDR2 SQIVND (reference sequence). This CDR3 spans 13 amino acids. CDR3 nucleotides: TGTGCCGGTAGGAGGGGTCACAATCAGCCCCAGCATTTT. Translating gives CAGRRGHNQPQHF.